This T cell receptor beta chain was documented in a study of T-cell memory formation after mild COVID-19. In this sample, this clonotype turned up a few times. Barcoded TCR alpha and TCR beta cDNA libraries with UMIs came from 5'RACE using constant-segment primers. TCRdb processed the 5' RACE reads anew with MiXCR; each CDR3 protein has one entry. The data hold 150,000 to 200,000 distinct CDR3 sequences, with 11% observed a single time. This CDR3 contains 13 residues. The V gene lost 1 base and the J gene lost 5 bases, with 8 bases spanning the gap. Germline V CDR1 and CDR2: LGHDT, YNNKEL (reference sequence).

This receptor was taken from a young man who had mild COVID-19 (a few samples of this study predate the infection). Cell type and time point are not known. The chain is built from TRBV3-1 and TRBJ2-5; D gene unclear. The sequenced material came from PBMCs or a T cell subset sorted from them (not recorded which). In DNA form, the CDR3 reads TGTGCCAGCAGCCAAGCCGGAAGTGAGACCCAGTACTTC. Translating it yields CASSQAGSETQYF.